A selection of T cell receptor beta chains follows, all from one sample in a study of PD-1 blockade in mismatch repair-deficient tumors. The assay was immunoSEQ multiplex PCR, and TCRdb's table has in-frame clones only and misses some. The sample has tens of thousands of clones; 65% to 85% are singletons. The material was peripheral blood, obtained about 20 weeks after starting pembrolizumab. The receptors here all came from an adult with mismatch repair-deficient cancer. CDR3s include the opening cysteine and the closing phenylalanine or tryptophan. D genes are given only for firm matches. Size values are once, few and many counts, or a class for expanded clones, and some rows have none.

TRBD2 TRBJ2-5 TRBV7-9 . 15 TGTGCCAGCAGCGGACTAGCGGGAGGCCCTGAGACCCAGTACTTC CASSGLAGGPETQYF
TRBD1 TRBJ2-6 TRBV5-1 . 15 TGCGCCAGCAGCTTACAGGGGTCTGGGGCCAACGTCCTGACTTTC CASSLQGSGANVLTF
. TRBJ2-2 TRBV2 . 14 TGTGCCAGCACCCTGCTAGCGAACACCGGGGAGCTGTTTTTT CASTLLANTGELFF
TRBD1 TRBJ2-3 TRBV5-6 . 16 TGTGCCAGCAGCTTTTTAACAGGGGGAGGCACAGATACGCAGTATTTT CASSFLTGGGTDTQYF
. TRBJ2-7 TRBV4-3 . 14 TGCGCCAGCAGCCCCATAGGAGTGTCCTACGAGCAGTACTTC CASSPIGVSYEQYF
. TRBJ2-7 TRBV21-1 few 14 TGTGCCAGCAGCAAAGAGGGCAGCCTCTACGAGCAGTACTTC CASSKEGSLYEQYF
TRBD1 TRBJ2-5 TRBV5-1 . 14 TGCGCCAGCAGAACCGGACAGGACCAAGAGACCCAGTACTTC CASRTGQDQETQYF
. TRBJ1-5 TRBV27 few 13 TGTGCCAGCAGTTTGGACCTCAATCAGCCCCAGCATTTT CASSLDLNQPQHF
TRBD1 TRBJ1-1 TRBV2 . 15 TGTGCCAGCAGTGAAGTTGACAGGGGGCGGATTGAAGCTTTCTTT CASSEVDRGRIEAFF
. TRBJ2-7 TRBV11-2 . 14 TGTGCCAGCAGCTTAAGTACGGGGATGAACGAGCAGTACTTC CASSLSTGMNEQYF
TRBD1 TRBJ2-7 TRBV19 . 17 TGTGCCAGTAGTATCCGACCGGACAGGGATCTCTCCTACGAGCAGTACTTC CASSIRPDRDLSYEQYF
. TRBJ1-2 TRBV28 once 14 TGTGCCAGCAGTGGGCGGAGGGGCGACTATGGCTACACCTTC CASSGRRGDYGYTF
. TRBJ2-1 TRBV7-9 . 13 TGTGCCAGCAGATTCACGGGGGCCGCTGAGCAGTTCTTC CASRFTGAAEQFF
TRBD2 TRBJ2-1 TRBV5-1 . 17 TGCGCCAGCAGCCCGGTCCCGAGGGTAGCGGGACCCAATGAGCAGTTCTTC CASSPVPRVAGPNEQFF